The 18 T cell receptor beta chains given below trace back to one sample, sequenced in a study of blood T cell repertoires in COVID-19. The repertoire was sequenced with immunoSEQ multiplex PCR; TCRdb's copy has only in-frame clones and lacks some. The table shows 90,000 to 120,000 clones, with over 85% occurring only once. Sample: peripheral blood. These receptors all stem from a man between 65 and 85 years old with acute or convalescent COVID-19.

V gene TRBV28 combines with J gene TRBJ2-7; 9 bases agree with TRBD2. V shed 2 bases, J shed 4 bases, and the junction held 12 bases outside the gene matches. This CDR3 has 17 residues. Germline CDR1 MDHEN, CDR2 SYDVKM. DNA for the CDR3: TGTGCCAGCAGTTTAATGCTAGCGGGGACACTTTTGTACGAGCAGTACTTC. This gives the protein CASSLMLAGTLLYEQYF.

V and J are TRBV11-2 and TRBJ2-1; the match to TRBD2 covers 11 bases. V gave up 1 base and J gave up 5 bases; unmatched junction bases: 4. The V gene's germline CDR1 is SGHAT and CDR2 FQNNGV. The CDR3 is made up of 16 amino acids. The CDR3 here is CASSLVGLAGNNEQFF. CDR3 sequence (DNA): TGTGCCAGCAGCTTAGTTGGACTAGCGGGTAACAATGAGCAGTTCTTC.

The sample holds one count of this clone. The chain recombines TRBV18 with TRBJ2-3; 7 bases align to TRBD2. Germline loops: CDR1 KGHSH, CDR2 LQKENI. The CDR3 sequence is 17 residues long. J gave up 0 bases and V 4 bases, and 10 bases lay outside the gene matches. The CDR3 here is CASSLSGGTSSTDTQYF. The CDR3 coding sequence is TGTGCCAGCTCACTTTCGGGAGGCACCTCTAGCACAGATACGCAGTATTTT.

The chain uses TRBV10-3 and TRBJ2-7; TRBD1 matches at 9 bases. Germline CDR1 reads ENHRY; CDR2 reads SYGVKD. The CDR3 spans 16 residues. Losses at the gene ends were 0 bases for V and 2 bases for J; bases not matched to a gene: 5. The chain's CDR3 is CAISESGQGRTYEQYF. CDR3 nucleotide sequence: TGTGCCATCAGTGAGTCTGGACAGGGGCGTACCTACGAGCAGTACTTC.

The chain uses TRBV6-4 and TRBJ1-1; D is perhaps TRBD1 (6 bases). The CDR3 is 13 residues long. V gave up 6 bases and J gave up 1 base, with 9 bases separating them. Germline values: CDR1 MRHNA, CDR2 SNTAGT. CDR3 loop: CASSQGQNTEAFF. The CDR3, as DNA: TGTGCCAGCAGCCAGGGACAGAACACTGAAGCTTTCTTT.

This sequence joins TRBV28 and TRBJ2-3; D is uncertain. Germline V CDR1 and CDR2: MDHEN, SYDVKM. CDR3 length equals 15 residues. The V and J ends lost 3 bases and 2 bases respectively, with 12 bases between them. The CDR3 nucleotides are TGTGCCAGCAGTTTTAGTTCCCCCCCCACAGATACGCAGTATTTT. It is translated as CASSFSSPPTDTQYF.

The chain couples TRBV25-1 to TRBJ1-1, with a weak D call TRBD1 (5 bases). The germline V and J ends were trimmed by 6 bases and 5 bases, with 7 bases remaining between them. CDR3 length equals 11 residues. Germline CDR1 reads MGHDK; CDR2 reads SYGVNS. CDR3 bases: TGTGCCAGCAGAAGGGGAACTGAAGCTTTCTTT. Translation gives CASRRGTEAFF.

With respect to this clone: Other DNA sequences in this specimen translate into the identical CDR3. The rearrangement joins TRBV11-3 to TRBJ2-7; weak D call: TRBD2 (6 bases). CDR1 and CDR2 (germline): SGHNT, YENEEA. CDR3 length equals 12 residues. Deletions cut 1 base from V and 7 bases from J, with 8 bases between. Here the CDR3 DNA reads TGTGCCAGCAGCTTAGGGAGGGGAGAGCAGTACTTC. This encodes CASSLGRGEQYF.

The rearrangement uses TRBV27 and TRBJ2-1; D may be TRBD1 (6 bases). In germline, CDR1 is MNHEY, CDR2 SMNVEV (reference sequence). CDR3 size: 18 residues. The V end was cut by 7 bases, the J end by 3 bases, with 25 bases between. CDR3 loop: CASTNPQSGTIVYNEQFF. DNA of the CDR3: TGTGCCAGCACCAACCCCCAATCCGGGACAATCGTCTACAATGAGCAGTTCTTC.

This chain joins TRBV4-1 and TRBJ1-3; 7 bases fit TRBD1. The germline CDR1 and CDR2 sequences are MGHRA and YSYEKL. CDR3 length: 16 residues. The V gene end was trimmed by 4 bases and the J gene end by 0 bases; junction bases not matched to a gene: 6. As DNA, the CDR3 is TGCGCCAGCAGCCGGGTACAGGGGCTCTCTGGAAACACCATATATTTT. It codes for CASSRVQGLSGNTIYF.

The chain has TRBV30 and TRBJ1-1; 8 positions match TRBD1. CDR3 length: 14 amino acids. Trimming cost V 3 bases and J 5 bases; bases outside gene matches: 8. Germline CDR1 GTSNPN, CDR2 SVGIG (reference sequence). CDR3 coding DNA: TGTGCCTGGAGCCTGGGGACAGGTCGGACTGAAGCTTTCTTT. This codes for CAWSLGTGRTEAFF.

This clone showed up just a few times. The chain combines TRBV5-4 with TRBJ2-7, with 9 bases fitting TRBD2. Trimming removed 5 bases from V and 5 bases from J; junction bases left unmatched: 5. The CDR3 has 13 amino acids. The germline V gene has CDR1 SGHNT and CDR2 YYREEE (reference sequence). CDR3 DNA: TGTGCCAGCAGGGAAGTAGCGGGAGACGAGCAGTACTTC. Protein: CASREVAGDEQYF.

The rearrangement uses TRBV12-1 and TRBJ2-3; the D segment call TRBD2 is taken from the table without a DNA check. TRBV12-1 is classified as a pseudogene. The CDR3 totals 16 residues. The CDR3 is CASSSRLAEPTDTQYF. The DNA of the CDR3 is TGTGCCAGCAGCTCCCGACTAGCGGAACCCACAGATACGCAGTATTTT.

The chain combines TRBV7-9 with TRBJ1-5, with D unclear. CDR3 length equals 14 residues. The germline V gene has CDR1 SEHNR and CDR2 FQNEAQ (reference sequence). V dropped 4 bases and J dropped 0 bases, with 7 bases sitting between them. CDR3 sequence reads: CASSYLNSNQPQHF. CDR3 sequence (DNA): TGTGCCAGCAGCTACTTGAATAGCAATCAGCCCCAGCATTTT.

V and J are TRBV7-2 and TRBJ2-1; D might be TRBD2 (6 bases). The CDR3 length is 15 residues. The V end lost 5 bases, the J end lost 4 bases, and 15 bases lay between the germline ends. CDR1 and CDR2 from the germline V gene are SGHTA and FQGNSA. CDR3 nucleotide sequence: TGTGCCAGCAGCCACCGGGACTCCCCTTACAATGAGCAGTTCTTC. It codes for CASSHRDSPYNEQFF.

The chain uses TRBV5-1 and TRBJ2-3; 8 nucleotides align to TRBD2. The CDR3 is made up of 17 amino acids. Germline loops: CDR1 SGHRS, CDR2 YFSETQ. With V trimmed by 7 bases and J by 5 bases, 18 bases remained unmatched. In nucleotides, the CDR3 is TGCGCCAGCCGAAACACTGGGGGCGGGACTAGTCTAGATACGCAGTATTTT. Protein product: CASRNTGGGTSLDTQYF.

J is TRBJ2-7 and V is TRBV27, with 10 positions matching TRBD1. The CDR3 has 13 residues. V dropped 5 bases and J dropped 12; count of bases not matched to a gene: 10. The germline gives CDR1 MNHEY, CDR2 SMNVEV (reference sequence). CDR3 protein: CASSARQGASWYF. The CDR3 nucleotides read TGTGCCAGCAGTGCGAGACAGGGGGCGAGCTGGTACTTC.

The V gene is TRBV18, the J gene TRBJ1-2; D is possibly TRBD1 (5 bases). V lost 2 bases to trimming and J lost 6 bases, with 10 bases between them. The CDR3 length is 13 residues. CDR1 KGHSH and CDR2 LQKENI come from the germline V gene. As DNA, the CDR3 is TGTGCCAGCTCACCAATGGGGGGAGATGGCTACACCTTC. This codes for CASSPMGGDGYTF.